Below, 15 T cell receptor beta chains from the same sample are listed, as sequenced in a study of T cell clones after liver transplantation. Assay: immunoSEQ multiplex PCR; the TCRdb copy retains only in-frame clones and omits some. The repertoire consists of fewer than 70,000 clones, with around 75% occurring once and the leading ten covering approximately 16%. Here the sequenced sample was CD4+ T cells from blood, taken before liver transplant. The receptor source for this set is a human donor who received a liver transplant.

The rearrangement uses TRBV19 and TRBJ1-6; unclear D gene. Trimming left V 1 base short and J 10 bases short, with 14 bases between. This CDR3 is 15 amino acids long. Germline V gene data show CDR1 as LNHDA and CDR2 as SQIVND (reference sequence). The CDR3 DNA sequence: TGTGCCAGTAGTATAGCTGCTGGGCGGGGATCACCCCTCCACTTT. It yields the protein CASSIAAGRGSPLHF.

CDR3 sequence (DNA): TGTGCCAGCAGCTCAAGCGGGGGGTCCTACAATGAGCAGTTCTTC. Protein sequence: CASSSSGGSYNEQFF. The chain has TRBV4-2 and TRBJ2-1; 9 nucleotides line up with TRBD2. CDR1 and CDR2 (germline): LGHNA, YNFKEQ. V lost 5 bases to trimming and J lost 1 base; unmatched junction nucleotides: 3. The CDR3 covers 15 residues.

There are a few counts of this clone. The chain has TRBV5-1 and TRBJ2-7, with D unclear. V was pared by 5 bases and J by 2 bases, with 5 bases between. This CDR3 is 11 amino acids long. Germline lookup yields CDR1 SGHRS and CDR2 YFSETQ. Here the CDR3 reads CASRLTYEQYF. The CDR3 region has the DNA TGCGCCAGCAGACTAACCTACGAGCAGTACTTC.

The chain employs TRBV10-1 and TRBJ2-1; 10 nucleotides match TRBD2. The CDR3 sequence is 15 residues long. The germline CDR1 and CDR2 sequences are WNHNN and SYGVQD (reference sequence). With V trimmed by 2 bases and J by 8 bases, 6 bases remained unmatched. CDR3 sequence reads: CASSERSGGAHEQFF. The CDR3 DNA is TGCGCCAGCAGTGAGAGGAGCGGGGGGGCACATGAGCAGTTCTTC.

This chain joins TRBV30 and TRBJ2-3, with D perhaps matching TRBD2 (6 bases). This CDR3 has 16 residues. Between the trimmed V and J ends, which lost 1 base and 6 bases, there was a span of 20 bases. Germline assignment: CDR1 GTSNPN and CDR2 SVGIG (reference sequence). The CDR3 sequence: CAWSGGKNAAGDTQYF. CDR3 DNA sequence: TGTGCCTGGAGTGGCGGGAAGAATGCGGCAGGGGATACGCAGTATTTT.

This clone was found once. J is TRBJ2-5 and V is TRBV10-3; D may be TRBD2 (6 bases). In germline, CDR1 is ENHRY, CDR2 SYGVKD. The CDR3 has 15 amino acids. Trimming cost V 2 bases and J 5 bases, with 15 bases left between them. CDR3 DNA sequence: TGTGCCATCAGTGAGAGTGGAGGGATGGGGGAGACCCAGTACTTC. Amino acid sequence: CAISESGGMGETQYF.

The J gene is TRBJ1-1, the V gene TRBV18; TRBD1 might be the D (5 bases). CDR1 and CDR2 from the germline V gene are KGHSH and LQKENI. CDR3 length: 14 residues. V lost 6 bases to trimming and J lost 1 base, with 12 bases between them. The CDR3 DNA sequence: TGTGCCAGCTCCGTATTTGACAGGAACACTGAAGCTTTCTTT. Its translation is CASSVFDRNTEAFF.

This clone was seen a handful of times. This chain links TRBV6-1 with TRBJ2-5; possible D gene TRBD2, 6 bases. The CDR3 consists of 16 residues. CDR1 is MNHNS, CDR2 SASEGT, per germline. V was trimmed by 4 bases and J by 0 bases, leaving 15 bases between them. In DNA, the CDR3 is TGTGCCAGCAGTGGTTCCTACCGGGACTACCAAGAGACCCAGTACTTC. Translating gives CASSGSYRDYQETQYF.

The chain employs TRBV11-2 and TRBJ1-6; TRBD1 might be the D (5 bases). V shed 1 base and J shed 8 bases, with 12 bases lying between them. The germline CDR1 and CDR2 sequences are SGHAT and FQNNGV. CDR3 length: 15 residues. DNA of the CDR3: TGTGCCAGCAGCTTAGGGGACCGGGAGCATTCACCCCTCCACTTT. It encodes CASSLGDREHSPLHF.

The rearrangement uses TRBV5-4 and TRBJ2-7; D may be TRBD2 (6 bases). The germline gives CDR1 SGHNT, CDR2 YYREEE (reference sequence). Trimming left V 1 base short and J 9 bases short, with 14 bases between. This CDR3 is 13 amino acids long. The CDR3: CASSLQWGETQYF. The CDR3 nucleotides are TGTGCCAGCAGCTTGCAATGGGGGGAAACGCAGTACTTC.

The chain uses TRBV6-1 and TRBJ1-1; no clear D gene. V lost 2 bases, J lost 7 bases, and 8 bases lay in between. The germline CDR1 and CDR2 sequences are MNHNS and SASEGT. This CDR3 has 12 residues. The CDR3 loop reads CASSETRFEAFF. The CDR3 nucleotides read TGTGCCAGCAGTGAAACTCGCTTTGAAGCTTTCTTT.

CDR3 amino acids: CASSDAESSLGYTF. The CDR3 DNA is TGTGCCAGCAGTGATGCGGAGTCCAGCCTAGGCTACACCTTC. This rearrangement joins TRBV6-1 to TRBJ1-2; D uncertain. This CDR3 has 14 amino acids. Looked up from germline, CDR1 is MNHNS and CDR2 is SASEGT. V lost 3 bases and J 8 bases, leaving 16 bases between the germline ends.

This clone has just one count. V usage is TRBV5-1 and J usage is TRBJ1-5; 8 bases fit TRBD1. CDR1 is SGHRS, CDR2 YFSETQ, per germline. The CDR3 has 15 amino acids. Trimming at V came to 0 bases and at J to 5 bases, leaving 4 bases not matched to a gene. The CDR3 loop reads CASSLEPGGHQPQHF. CDR3 nucleotides: TGCGCCAGCAGCTTGGAGCCAGGGGGCCATCAGCCCCAGCATTTT.

V and J are TRBV19 and TRBJ2-3; D uncertain. The CDR3 sequence is 14 residues long. Trimming pared 0 bases from V and 4 bases from J, leaving 8 bases between. From germline, CDR1 is LNHDA and CDR2 SQIVND (reference sequence). CDR3 loop: CASSIDLRADTQYF. In nucleotides, the CDR3 is TGTGCCAGTAGTATAGATCTACGTGCAGATACGCAGTATTTT.

This clone turned up a few times. V is TRBV7-9 and J is TRBJ1-1; 7 bases align to TRBD1. Germline CDR1 SEHNR, CDR2 FQNEAQ (reference sequence). The CDR3 is 13 amino acids. Losses at the gene ends were 5 bases for V and 5 bases for J; bases not matched to a gene: 5. CDR3 bases: TGTGCCAGCAGCGCCCGCAGGGGGACTGAAGCTTTCTTT. It translates to CASSARRGTEAFF. The variable domain in full, completed from reference TRBV7-9 and TRBJ1-1, reads DTGVSQNPRHKITKRGQNVTFRCDPISEHNRLYWYRQTLGQGPEFLTYFQNEAQLEKSRLLSDRFSAERPKGSFSTLEIQRTEQGDSAMYLCASSARRGTEAFFGQGTRLTVV.